These 16 T cell receptor beta chains came from one sample sequenced in a study of T cells expressing NK-cell markers. TCRdb reprocessed the 5' RACE reads, keeping one entry per CDR3 protein, no DNA. Recorded for this sample: 300,000 to 500,000 distinct CDR3 sequences. The sequencing sample was made of blood T cells: a sorted CD56 or NKG2C T cell subset, CD4+ or CD8+ T cells, or bulk PBMC T cells (not recorded which). The receptors originated from a woman in her forties or fifties in good health.

The chain has TRBV29-1 and TRBJ2-5; TCRdb outputs TRBD2, but without DNA this stays unchecked. Germline V gives CDR1 SQVTM, CDR2 ANQGSEA. This CDR3 comprises 16 residues. The CDR3 reads CSVHRILAGAEETQYF.

The rearrangement links TRBV7-8 to TRBJ2-3; checking the TCRdb D call of TRBD1 is not possible without DNA. The CDR3 extends over 13 amino acids. CDR1 is SGHVS, CDR2 FQNEAQ, per germline. The CDR3 protein is CASSIWTENTQYF.

The chain carries TRBV14 and TRBJ1-2. The V gene's germline CDR1 is SGHDN and CDR2 FVKESK. This CDR3 comprises 15 residues. The CDR3 loop reads CASSQDSGWAAGYTF.

The chain employs TRBV6-5 and TRBJ2-5; the D call from TCRdb, TRBD2, cannot be confirmed without DNA. Germline V gives CDR1 MNHEY, CDR2 SVGAGI. The CDR3 has 16 residues. The CDR3 is CASSYRTSGRGETQYF.

The rearrangement uses TRBV25-1 and TRBJ1-2. CDR3 length equals 14 residues. Germline values: CDR1 MGHDK, CDR2 SYGVNS. CDR3 residues: CASSETGGVYGYTF.

V usage is TRBV6-5 and J usage is TRBJ2-7; the D call from TCRdb, TRBD2, cannot be confirmed without DNA. Per germline, CDR1 MNHEY and CDR2 SVGAGI. The CDR3 runs 13 residues. CDR3 sequence reads: CASSSLAGGTEYF.

V usage is TRBV12-3 or TRBV12-4 and J usage is TRBJ2-1; TCRdb outputs TRBD2, but without DNA this stays unchecked. The length of the CDR3 is 19 residues. CDR3 amino acids: CASSFPPSGGTSRYNEQFF.

CDR3 sequence reads: CASSYSWAGQGKETQYF. The rearrangement links TRBV6-5 to TRBJ2-5; TCRdb's D call, TRBD1, is unchecked because there is no DNA. Germline V gene data show CDR1 as MNHEY and CDR2 as SVGAGI. The CDR3 is made up of 17 amino acids.

The rearrangement joins TRBV14 to TRBJ1-2; there is no DNA to check the TCRdb D call of TRBD1. From germline, CDR1 is SGHDN and CDR2 FVKESK. This CDR3 spans 13 amino acids. The CDR3: CASSASPGQTLTF.

The chain's CDR3 is CASRSATDTQYF. V usage is TRBV25-1 and J usage is TRBJ2-3. Germline V CDR1 and CDR2: MGHDK, SYGVNS. The CDR3 totals 12 residues.

The rearrangement links TRBV6-5 to TRBJ1-4; TCRdb selects TRBD1, and the lack of DNA leaves this call unchecked. Germline assignment: CDR1 MNHEY and CDR2 SVGAGI. This CDR3 region has 15 residues. The CDR3 sequence is CASSPDVSGGEKLFF.

The V call is TRBV12-3 or TRBV12-4, the J call TRBJ2-5; the D call from TCRdb, TRBD2, cannot be confirmed without DNA. This CDR3 is 16 amino acids long. CDR3 loop: CASSLARALRRETQYF.

The V gene is TRBV11-2, the J gene TRBJ2-5; the D call of TRBD2 rests on TCRdb alone, since no DNA is present to check it. CDR3 length equals 14 residues. Germline lookup yields CDR1 SGHAT and CDR2 FQNNGV. The CDR3 loop reads CASSLKTSGETQYF.

This chain links TRBV5-1 with TRBJ2-5. Germline-derived CDR1 and CDR2 are SGHRS and YFSETQ. The CDR3 length is 15 residues. CDR3 protein: CASSLAPAVQETQYF.

CDR3: CSAADQETQYF. The rearrangement links TRBV20-1 to TRBJ2-5. CDR1 is DFQATT and CDR2 is SNEGSKA in the germline V gene (reference sequence). The CDR3 is made up of 11 amino acids.

The genes are TRBV15 and TRBJ1-4. The CDR3 loop spans 13 amino acids. Germline V CDR1 and CDR2: LNHNV, YYDKDF (reference sequence). CDR3 protein: CATSRDQGEKLFF.